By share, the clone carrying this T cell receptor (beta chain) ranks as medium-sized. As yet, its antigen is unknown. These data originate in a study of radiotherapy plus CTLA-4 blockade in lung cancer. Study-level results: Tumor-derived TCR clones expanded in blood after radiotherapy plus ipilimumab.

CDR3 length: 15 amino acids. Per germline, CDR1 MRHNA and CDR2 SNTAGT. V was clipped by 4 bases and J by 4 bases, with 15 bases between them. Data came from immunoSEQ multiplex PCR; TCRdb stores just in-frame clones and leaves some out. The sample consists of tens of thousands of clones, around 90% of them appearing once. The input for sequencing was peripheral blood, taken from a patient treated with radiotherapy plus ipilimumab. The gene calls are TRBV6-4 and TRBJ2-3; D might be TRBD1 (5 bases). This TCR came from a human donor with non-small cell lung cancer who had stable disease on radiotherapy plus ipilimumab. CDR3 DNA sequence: TGTGCCAGCAGTGCTGTCGTAGGGGCGGCAGATACGCAGTATTTT. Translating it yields CASSAVVGAADTQYF.